This T cell receptor beta chain is drawn from a study of cytomegalovirus exposure and HLA in healthy donors. General study results and limits: Researchers reported in a later analysis that a missense DCLRE1C variant was tied to TCR beta V- and J-gene trimming. When presence/absence was analysed, sequencing depth was taken to be roughly uniform across donors.

This clone appeared a single time. Its antigen is not identified. Donors sampled were nominally healthy, though unrecorded immune exposures were likely. PCR used 60 Vbeta primers and 13 Jbeta primers. Profiled with immunoSEQ multiplex PCR; TCRdb holds only in-frame clones, not every one. The table has about 120,000 clones, about 59% seen once; the top ten hold roughly 8.6%. The material sequenced was PBMCs. The clonotype originates from a woman between 35 and 50 years old in good health and CMV-seropositive.

The CDR3 is CASSLVGTDLTNEKLFF. The CDR3 DNA follows: TGTGCCAGCAGCTTGGTGGGGACAGACCTAACAAATGAAAAACTGTTTTTT. The J gene is TRBJ1-4, the V gene TRBV5-6; 7 nucleotides align to TRBD1. In germline, CDR1 is SGHDT, CDR2 YYEEEE. V was clipped by 0 bases and J by 5 bases; unmatched bases: 10. CDR3 length: 17 residues.